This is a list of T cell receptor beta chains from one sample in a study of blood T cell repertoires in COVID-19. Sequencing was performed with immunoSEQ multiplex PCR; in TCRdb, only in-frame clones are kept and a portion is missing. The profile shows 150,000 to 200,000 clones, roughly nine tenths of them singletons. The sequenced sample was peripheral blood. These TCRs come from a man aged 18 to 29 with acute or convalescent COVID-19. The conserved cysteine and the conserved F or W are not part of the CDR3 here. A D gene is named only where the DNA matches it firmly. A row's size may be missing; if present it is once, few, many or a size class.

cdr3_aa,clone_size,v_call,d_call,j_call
ASSQVPRTSGGAAVNEQF,.,TRBV4-2,TRBD2,TRBJ2-1
ASSQDGGLYTEAF,.,TRBV4-1,.,TRBJ1-1
ASSESTGMNTEAF,.,TRBV6-1,TRBD1,TRBJ1-1
ASSESPGYGYT,.,TRBV6-5,.,TRBJ1-2
ASRPGLLNSPLH,.,TRBV19,.,TRBJ1-6
ASSLVTGENIQY,.,TRBV7-9,TRBD1,TRBJ2-4
ATSDLAPGQSGLLDTQY,once,TRBV24-1,TRBD1,TRBJ2-3
ASSFPGQGEDGYT,.,TRBV5-4,TRBD1,TRBJ1-2
ASSPLAVENTGELF,once,TRBV4-2,.,TRBJ2-2
ASSSLQETQY,.,TRBV5-1,.,TRBJ2-5
ASKHFLRPEAF,.,TRBV14,.,TRBJ1-1
ASSLRPGHDGGTEAF,.,TRBV5-1,.,TRBJ1-1
AWGGGTGNQPQH,few,TRBV30,TRBD1,TRBJ1-5
ASRRLGGAADTQY,.,TRBV2,TRBD2,TRBJ2-3
ASSLTGNEQF,.,TRBV7-8,.,TRBJ2-1
ASTWEGGSRNEKLF,.,TRBV7-8,.,TRBJ1-4
ASSPRALVIEF,.,TRBV18,.,TRBJ2-1
ARSLEGQGAFGYT,.,TRBV5-3,TRBD1,TRBJ1-2
ASSFTGSNTEAF,.,TRBV9,.,TRBJ1-1
ASSYSAGFGYT,.,TRBV6-5,.,TRBJ1-2
ASRPGTSGDRETQY,.,TRBV5-1,TRBD2,TRBJ2-5
ASSVVPGTINTEAF,.,TRBV9,.,TRBJ1-1
ASSQTAGGTDTQY,.,TRBV3-1/TRBV3-2,.,TRBJ2-3
ASSSGTTNYGYT,.,TRBV6-5,.,TRBJ1-2
ASSSRQGGTEAF,few,TRBV19,TRBD1,TRBJ1-1
ASSETGSHGYT,.,TRBV6-1,.,TRBJ1-2
ASSRSGGSYNEQF,.,TRBV6-5,TRBD2,TRBJ2-1
AWSAMGGWYEQF,.,TRBV30,.,TRBJ2-1
ASSPPRYGYT,once,TRBV18,.,TRBJ1-2
ASSSGTQNQPQH,.,TRBV2,.,TRBJ1-5
SVVLNEQF,.,TRBV29-1,.,TRBJ2-1
ASSERGLQGATGELF,.,TRBV6-1,TRBD1,TRBJ2-2
SVRWTGGGEQY,.,TRBV29-1,TRBD1,TRBJ2-7